Given below is one T cell receptor beta chain in context. This entry comes from a study of shared T cell receptors in the human thymus. This CDR3 comprises 17 residues. Germline assignment: CDR1 MNHEY and CDR2 SMNVEV (reference sequence). With 6 bases removed from V and 6 bases from J, the gap between germline ends came to 26 bases. The protocol was immunoSEQ multiplex PCR, while the TCRdb copy is restricted to in-frame clones and leaves out a portion. Here the sample spans hundreds of thousands of clones, over 90% being singletons. The sequence was collected from a human donor. Sequencing input: thymocytes. This sequence joins TRBV27 and TRBJ1-1, with D tentatively TRBD1 (5 bases). The DNA of the CDR3 is TGTGCCAGCAGCCTTCTACCAAGCTGGACATTTTCTGCTGAAGCTTTCTTT. This codes for CASSLLPSWTFSAEAFF.